These T cell receptor beta chains were read from a single sample in a study of patients and donors after allogeneic stem cell transplantation. In TCRdb, the RT-PCR reads were re-called with MiXCR into one record per CDR3 protein. Altogether about a million distinct CDR3 sequences are present, approximately 19% being singletons, with the ten largest covering roughly 6%. The source material was blood, either unsorted or a sorted T cell fraction (not recorded which). These receptors were collected from a human donor who was either an allogeneic HSCT recipient or a stem cell or donor lymphocyte infusion donor (not recorded which). It is not recorded whose cells these are; they may come from a transplant donor. The CDR3 runs from the conserved cysteine through the conserved F or W. The order of the fields is CDR3 protein, CDR3 DNA, D gene, clone size, V gene, J gene. The D gene is left open where the match is weak. Rows may omit the clone size; those that give it use once, few, many or a size class.

cdr3_aa: CASRGVGSYEQYF
cdr3_nt: TGTGCCTCGCGGGGGGTAGGCTCCTACGAGCAGTACTTC
d_call: TRBD2
clone_size: -
v_call: TRBV25-1
j_call: TRBJ2-7

cdr3_aa: CATSDLGLALSTDTQYF
cdr3_nt: TGTGCCACCAGTGATCTTGGACTAGCCCTTAGCACAGATACGCAGTATTTT
d_call: TRBD2
clone_size: few
v_call: TRBV24-1
j_call: TRBJ2-3

cdr3_aa: CASRRGQRTDTQYF
cdr3_nt: TGTGCCAGCAGGCGAGGGCAGCGGACAGATACGCAGTATTTT
d_call: -
clone_size: few
v_call: TRBV6-2/TRBV6-3
j_call: TRBJ2-3

cdr3_aa: CASRSGTSYEQYF
cdr3_nt: TGTGCCAGCAGATCCGGGACTAGCTACGAGCAGTACTTC
d_call: TRBD2
clone_size: few
v_call: TRBV6-1
j_call: TRBJ2-7

cdr3_aa: CASSQVRGVETQYF
cdr3_nt: TGTGCCAGCAGCCAAGTTAGAGGGGTGGAGACCCAGTACTTC
d_call: -
clone_size: -
v_call: TRBV3-1
j_call: TRBJ2-5

cdr3_aa: CASSRSTGTGKQSTF
cdr3_nt: TGTGCCAGCAGCCGATCGACCGGGACAGGCAAACAAAGCACCTTC
d_call: TRBD1
clone_size: -
v_call: TRBV12-3/TRBV12-4
j_call: TRBJ1-2

cdr3_aa: CASSQGLGSHEQFF
cdr3_nt: TGTGCCAGCAGCCAAGGTTTAGGCAGCCATGAGCAGTTCTTC
d_call: -
clone_size: few
v_call: TRBV4-2
j_call: TRBJ2-1

cdr3_aa: CASSIRRRERGGELFF
cdr3_nt: TGTGCCAGCAGTATCCGACGGAGGGAGAGGGGCGGGGAGCTGTTTTTT
d_call: -
clone_size: -
v_call: TRBV2
j_call: TRBJ2-2

cdr3_aa: CASSLSGTGHQPQHF
cdr3_nt: TGTGCCAGCAGTTTATCGGGGACAGGGCATCAGCCCCAGCATTTT
d_call: TRBD1
clone_size: -
v_call: TRBV27
j_call: TRBJ1-5

cdr3_aa: CSVGGFGPGMYEQYF
cdr3_nt: TGCAGCGTTGGGGGGTTCGGGCCAGGAATGTACGAGCAGTACTTC
d_call: -
clone_size: -
v_call: TRBV29-1
j_call: TRBJ2-7

cdr3_aa: CASSQYGGPSFTDTQYF
cdr3_nt: TGTGCCAGCAGCCAATATGGGGGCCCATCATTCACAGATACGCAGTATTTT
d_call: -
clone_size: -
v_call: TRBV4-2
j_call: TRBJ2-3

cdr3_aa: CASSSGPRDEQFF
cdr3_nt: TGTGCCAGCAGCTCTGGCCCTAGGGATGAGCAGTTCTTC
d_call: -
clone_size: -
v_call: TRBV7-7
j_call: TRBJ2-1

cdr3_aa: CASSPKRQGLNKEQFF
cdr3_nt: TGCGCCAGCAGCCCTAAGAGACAGGGATTAAACAAGGAGCAGTTCTTC
d_call: TRBD1
clone_size: many
v_call: TRBV5-1
j_call: TRBJ2-1

cdr3_aa: CASSYFGFNSGANVLTF
cdr3_nt: TGTGCCAGCAGCTACTTCGGGTTTAACTCTGGGGCCAACGTCCTGACTTTC
d_call: -
clone_size: once
v_call: TRBV7-8
j_call: TRBJ2-6

cdr3_aa: CASSHISTRPPAPKAFF
cdr3_nt: TGCGCCAGCAGCCACATATCCACCCGGCCACCCGCGCCTAAAGCTTTCTTT
d_call: -
clone_size: -
v_call: TRBV4-1
j_call: TRBJ1-1

cdr3_aa: CASGSGTTDTQYF
cdr3_nt: TGTGCCTCCGGGAGCGGTACGACAGATACGCAGTATTTT
d_call: -
clone_size: few
v_call: TRBV2
j_call: TRBJ2-3

cdr3_aa: CASTLTTPGQGAYEQYF
cdr3_nt: TGCGCCAGCACACTCACTACACCGGGACAGGGGGCCTACGAGCAGTACTTC
d_call: TRBD1
clone_size: -
v_call: TRBV5-1
j_call: TRBJ2-7

cdr3_aa: CASSPEGQGPSYTF
cdr3_nt: TGTGCCAGCAGCCCAGAGGGACAGGGTCCCTCCTACACCTTC
d_call: TRBD1
clone_size: -
v_call: TRBV7-8
j_call: TRBJ1-2

cdr3_aa: CAISVDREQFF
cdr3_nt: TGCGCCATCTCCGTCGACAGGGAGCAGTTCTTC
d_call: -
clone_size: -
v_call: TRBV5-1
j_call: TRBJ2-1

cdr3_aa: CASSSTRTETQYF
cdr3_nt: TGTGCTAGCAGCTCCACTAGGACAGAGACCCAGTACTTC
d_call: -
clone_size: -
v_call: TRBV7-7
j_call: TRBJ2-5

cdr3_aa: CASSLEAGRYTEAFF
cdr3_nt: TGCGCCAGCAGCTTGGAAGCAGGGAGGTACACTGAAGCTTTCTTT
d_call: -
clone_size: few
v_call: TRBV5-1
j_call: TRBJ1-1

cdr3_aa: CATSRDRDRGHSYTF
cdr3_nt: TGTGCCACCAGCAGAGATCGGGACAGGGGCCATAGCTACACCTTC
d_call: TRBD1
clone_size: few
v_call: TRBV15
j_call: TRBJ1-2

cdr3_aa: CSAGTAISYEQYF
cdr3_nt: TGCAGTGCTGGGACAGCGATCTCCTACGAGCAGTACTTC
d_call: TRBD1
clone_size: -
v_call: TRBV20-1
j_call: TRBJ2-7

cdr3_aa: CASSRIPRGDTEAFF
cdr3_nt: TGTGCCAGCAGCCGGATACCCCGGGGGGACACTGAAGCTTTCTTT
d_call: -
clone_size: -
v_call: TRBV4-2
j_call: TRBJ1-1

cdr3_aa: CASSQEGVSYYEQYF
cdr3_nt: TGCGCCAGCAGCCAAGAAGGGGTCAGTTACTACGAGCAGTACTTC
d_call: -
clone_size: few
v_call: TRBV4-1
j_call: TRBJ2-7

cdr3_aa: CASSHQVRGYNEQFF
cdr3_nt: TGTGCCAGCAGCCATCAGGTCAGGGGCTACAATGAGCAGTTCTTC
d_call: -
clone_size: once
v_call: TRBV7-6
j_call: TRBJ2-1

cdr3_aa: CASSDPKRQVNIQYF
cdr3_nt: TGCGCCAGCAGCGACCCCAAAAGGCAGGTGAACATTCAGTACTTC
d_call: -
clone_size: -
v_call: TRBV4-1
j_call: TRBJ2-4

cdr3_aa: CASSFGSGVADTQYF
cdr3_nt: TGTGCCAGCAGCTTCGGCAGCGGGGTGGCGGATACGCAGTATTTT
d_call: TRBD2
clone_size: few
v_call: TRBV5-6
j_call: TRBJ2-3

cdr3_aa: CASSGGSTEAFF
cdr3_nt: TGTGCCAGCAGTGGAGGTTCTACTGAAGCTTTCTTT
d_call: -
clone_size: many
v_call: TRBV12-3/TRBV12-4
j_call: TRBJ1-1